This record looks at one T cell receptor beta chain sequence and its context. The entry originates in a study of blood T cell repertoires in COVID-19. The CDR3 has 16 residues. The junction had 12 bases not matched to a gene; V was cut back by 6 bases and J by 3 bases. The germline CDR1 and CDR2 sequences are ENHRY and SYGVKD. Using immunoSEQ multiplex PCR, the repertoire was profiled, and TCRdb retains in-frame clones only, with some absent. The sample includes 230,000 or so clones, more than 65% seen only once; the top ten take around 3.6%. Sequencing input: PBMCs or T cells enriched from blood (not recorded which). This sequence originates from a man aged 50 or older who had recovered from COVID-19. The V and J genes are TRBV10-3 and TRBJ2-5, with 8 bases that match TRBD2. The CDR3 DNA is TGTGCCATCAGCGGGGGGGTGGGACTAGATAAAGAGACCCAGTACTTC. Residues: CAISGGVGLDKETQYF.